These 18 T cell receptor beta chains were all obtained from the same sample, sequenced in a study of shared clonotypes between healthy human individuals (dated by TCRdb to the early 2020s). CD8 naive samples were CD45RO-negative cells positively selected for CCR7, giving a CD45RA+CCR7+ population that excluded TemRA cells. Library creation used the immunoSEQ multiplex PCR assay. TCRdb obtained this table from immuneACCESS and retained in-frame rearrangements with V and J assigned. These tables miss some clones; where compared with another copy, unresolved V genes account for less than half of the shortfall, and the remainder is unexplained. This sample is represented by about 750,000 clones; around 93% of them were singletons. Of the sample, under 30% falls within the top ten clones. Sequenced sample: naive CD8+ T cells sorted from blood. The cell subset or site label, as the study defines it: CD45RA+CCR7+. These receptors came from a young man in good health.

The CDR3 protein is CSVEASSGGHYFQETQYF. DNA for the CDR3: TGCAGCGTTGAAGCATCGTCCGGGGGGCATTACTTTCAAGAGACCCAGTACTTC. The J gene is TRBJ2-5, the V gene TRBV29-1, with D possibly TRBD2 on 7 matching bases. The CDR3 loop spans 18 amino acids. V was trimmed by 1 base and J by 2 bases, leaving 23 bases between them. Germline CDR1 reads SQVTM; CDR2 reads ANQGSEA.

This clone was counted once. The identical CDR3 is also encoded by other nucleotide sequences in the sample. V is TRBV18 and J is TRBJ2-7; 11 bases are a match to TRBD1. This CDR3 comprises 14 residues. The V gene end was trimmed by 3 bases and the J gene end by 4 bases; junction bases not matched to a gene: 2. Germline-derived CDR1 and CDR2 are KGHSH and LQKENI. The CDR3 spells CASSPGTGGYEQYF. The CDR3 DNA reads as TGTGCCAGCTCACCTGGGACAGGGGGTTACGAGCAGTACTTC.

The chain uses TRBV7-9 and TRBJ2-2; D possibly matches TRBD1 or TRBD2 (6 bases each). Trimming left V 4 bases short and J 6 bases short, with 15 bases between. This CDR3 has 15 amino acids. Germline-derived CDR1 and CDR2 are SEHNR and FQNEAQ (reference sequence). The CDR3 DNA reads as TGTGCCAGCAGCTCGCGGGACAAGATCGCCGGGGAGCTGTTTTTT. This gives the protein CASSSRDKIAGELFF.

The J gene is TRBJ2-7, the V gene TRBV5-1, with 9 positions matching TRBD1. This CDR3 spans 16 amino acids. Per the germline V gene, CDR1 is SGHRS and CDR2 is YFSETQ. V lost 3 bases, J lost 2 bases, and 9 bases stayed unmatched. CDR3 DNA: TGCGCCAGCAGCTCAGGACAGGGGATGACCCCCTACGAGCAGTACTTC. It yields the protein CASSSGQGMTPYEQYF.

The V gene is TRBV27, the J gene TRBJ2-1; D ambiguous. CDR1 is MNHEY and CDR2 is SMNVEV in the germline V gene (reference sequence). Trimming took off 5 bases at V and 9 bases at J, with 11 bases between the two ends. The CDR3 is 12 amino acids. The CDR3 nucleotides read TGTGCCAGCAGTCCCTTCCCCGGTGAGCAGTTCTTC. It specifies CASSPFPGEQFF.

J is TRBJ1-4 and V is TRBV7-9, with 7 bases fitting TRBD1. Trimming cost V 3 bases and J 2 bases; bases outside gene matches: 9. From germline, CDR1 is SEHNR and CDR2 FQNEAQ (reference sequence). CDR3 size: 17 residues. Here the CDR3 reads CASSLTGMARTNEKLFF. The CDR3 DNA is TGTGCCAGCAGCTTGACAGGGATGGCTCGCACTAATGAAAAACTGTTTTTT.

The V call is TRBV9, the J call TRBJ2-3, with 13 bases matching TRBD2. The trim removed 3 bases at V and 11 bases at J, leaving 12 bases unmatched. CDR1 and CDR2 from the germline V gene are SGDLS and YYNGEE. The CDR3 has 16 amino acids. The CDR3 DNA follows: TGTGCCAGCAGCGCATCGCTAGGGACTAGCGGGATGGTGCAGTATTTT. The encoded protein is CASSASLGTSGMVQYF. Variable domain in full (rest from reference TRBV9 and TRBJ2-3): DSGVTQTPKHLITATGQRVTLRCSPRSGDLSVYWYQQSLDQGLQFLIQYYNGEERAKGNILERFSAQQFPDLHSELNLSSLELGDSALYFCASSASLGTSGMVQYFGPGTRLTVL.

This chain connects TRBV30 to TRBJ2-2; D perhaps matches TRBD2 (5 bases). Germline V gives CDR1 GTSNPN, CDR2 SVGIG (reference sequence). V was trimmed by 4 bases and J by 8 bases, leaving 11 bases between them. This CDR3 is 12 amino acids long. The CDR3 reads CAWTEGRGELFF. In DNA, the CDR3 is TGTGCCTGGACCGAGGGTCGTGGGGAGCTGTTTTTT.

The chain combines TRBV27 with TRBJ2-3; D gene uncertain. This CDR3 is built from 15 residues. V was clipped by 1 base and J by 0 bases, with 8 bases between them. Germline V gene lookup returns CDR1 MNHEY and CDR2 SMNVEV (reference sequence). The CDR3 spells CASSLLWSSTDTQYF. DNA of the CDR3: TGTGCCAGCAGTTTATTATGGTCTAGCACAGATACGCAGTATTTT.

This clone has a handful of counts. The same CDR3 arises from other DNA sequences in this sample as well. The V and J genes are TRBV6-5 and TRBJ2-1; 9 positions agree with TRBD2. Germline V lookup: CDR1 MNHEY, CDR2 SVGAGI. V lost 6 bases and J lost 0; bases outside the gene matches: 3. The CDR3 sequence is 15 residues long. CDR3 sequence reads: CASSISGSSYNEQFF. The CDR3 DNA is TGTGCCAGCAGCATTAGCGGGAGCTCCTACAATGAGCAGTTCTTC.

The chain couples TRBV4-3 to TRBJ2-7, with D uncertain. CDR3 length: 14 amino acids. V lost 0 bases and J 4 bases, leaving 10 bases between the germline ends. Germline loops: CDR1 LGHNA, CDR2 YSLEER. The CDR3 coding sequence is TGCGCCAGCAGCCAAGATGTCGGTTTGTACGAGCAGTACTTC. Protein sequence: CASSQDVGLYEQYF.

The rearrangement links TRBV10-2 to TRBJ2-1, with 7 bases matching TRBD1. This CDR3 region has 16 residues. The trim removed 4 bases at V and 0 bases at J, leaving 6 bases unmatched. The V gene's germline CDR1 is WSHSY and CDR2 SAAADI. The CDR3 nucleotides read TGCGCCAGCAGTGTCGGGACAGACGACTCCTACAATGAGCAGTTCTTC. It specifies CASSVGTDDSYNEQFF.

The rearrangement links TRBV4-3 to TRBJ2-1; D unclear. This CDR3 is built from 13 residues. V lost 9 bases and J 1 base, leaving 10 bases between the germline ends. Germline-derived CDR1 and CDR2 are LGHNA and YSLEER. CDR3 bases: TGCGCCAGTTCCGGGTTATCCTACAATGAGCAGTTCTTC. It codes for CASSGLSYNEQFF.

CDR3 sequence: CASSLGQSPLAYGYTF. Here the CDR3 DNA reads TGTGCCAGCAGCTTAGGACAAAGCCCGCTCGCCTATGGCTACACCTTC. The rearrangement joins TRBV7-9 to TRBJ1-2, with D uncertain. Germline CDR1 SEHNR, CDR2 FQNEAQ (reference sequence). The CDR3 sequence is 16 residues long. With 1 base removed from V and 4 bases from J, the gap between germline ends came to 16 bases. Together with reference TRBV7-9 and TRBJ1-2, the CDR3 gives the full variable domain: DTGVSQNPRHKITKRGQNVTFRCDPISEHNRLYWYRQTLGQGPEFLTYFQNEAQLEKSRLLSDRFSAERPKGSFSTLEIQRTEQGDSAMYLCASSLGQSPLAYGYTFGSGTRLTVV.

This rearrangement joins TRBV27 to TRBJ1-4; TRBD1 is a possible D gene (5 bases). This CDR3 is 14 amino acids long. Trimming took 2 bases from V and 8 from J, leaving 12 bases between them. Germline CDR1 MNHEY, CDR2 SMNVEV (reference sequence). The CDR3 coding sequence is TGTGCCAGCAGTTTACGAGGGGCGGGCGAAAAACTGTTTTTT. Residues: CASSLRGAGEKLFF.

The genes are TRBV5-1 and TRBJ2-7, with D possibly being TRBD1 or TRBD2 (5 bases each). The length of the CDR3 is 12 residues. CDR1 and CDR2 (germline): SGHRS, YFSETQ. V shed 3 bases and J shed 1 base, with 5 bases lying between them. The CDR3 DNA follows: TGCGCCAGCAGCTGGGGGTCCTACGAGCAGTACTTC. Its protein is CASSWGSYEQYF.

The rearrangement links TRBV28 to TRBJ1-2; a weak D match, TRBD1 (6 bases). The V gene lost 5 bases and the J gene lost 3 bases, with 22 bases spanning the gap. Germline assignment: CDR1 MDHEN and CDR2 SYDVKM. The CDR3 runs 17 residues. CDR3 sequence: CASSVDRLRYRDYGYTF. The CDR3 bases are TGTGCCAGCAGTGTGGACAGACTTCGATATCGGGACTATGGCTACACCTTC.

The genes are TRBV7-9 and TRBJ2-7; 11 positions agree with TRBD2. The CDR3 is 15 residues long. Trimming at V came to 3 bases and at J to 2 bases, leaving 3 bases not matched to a gene. In germline, CDR1 is SEHNR, CDR2 FQNEAQ (reference sequence). The CDR3 loop is CASSFTSGGPYEQYF. CDR3 DNA sequence: TGTGCCAGCAGCTTTACTAGCGGGGGACCCTACGAGCAGTACTTC.